The 18 T cell receptor beta chains listed next were all sequenced from one sample in a study of beta chain features in type 1 diabetes. Study results and caveats: Within each of all four CD4+ subsets, Type 1 diabetes patients had TCRB CDR3s that were moderately but significantly shorter.

No antigen is known for these receptors. Isolated RNA was reverse transcribed in full, so expressed TCRB transcripts were sequenced. Assay used: immunoSEQ multiplex PCR; TCRdb lists only in-frame clones, some missing. The table lists roughly 240,000 clones, around 25% of them singletons. Sequencing was done on a sample of naive CD4+ T cells from blood. The receptors stem from a woman aged 25 to 45 with type 1 diabetes.

This rearrangement joins TRBV11-3 to TRBJ2-1; D not certain. V shed 5 bases and J shed 3 bases, with 14 bases lying between them. The CDR3 sequence is 15 residues long. Germline values: CDR1 SGHNT, CDR2 YENEEA. This chain's CDR3 is CASSPPGEGYNEQFF. Here the CDR3 DNA reads TGTGCCAGCAGCCCACCGGGTGAAGGCTACAATGAGCAGTTCTTC.

This chain connects TRBV11-2 to TRBJ2-3; 10 nucleotides match TRBD2. CDR3 length: 15 amino acids. Germline V gene sequence: CDR1 SGHAT, CDR2 FQNNGV. The V segment lost 7 bases and the J segment 4 bases; nucleotides outside the gene matches: 8. CDR3 bases: TGTGCCAGCACCTCCCTAGCGGGAGTCCCAGATACGCAGTATTTT. Its translation: CASTSLAGVPDTQYF.

This clone has only a few counts. This sequence joins TRBV18 and TRBJ1-2, with 9 bases that match TRBD1. CDR3 size: 15 residues. V shed 3 bases, J shed 2 bases, and the junction held 4 bases outside the gene matches. Looked up from germline, CDR1 is KGHSH and CDR2 is LQKENI. The CDR3 is CASSPYRGQNYGYTF. CDR3 in DNA: TGTGCCAGCTCACCCTACAGGGGGCAGAACTATGGCTACACCTTC.

The chain carries TRBV9 and TRBJ2-6; 7 bases are shared with TRBD1. Trimming removed 0 bases from V and 3 bases from J; junction bases left unmatched: 15. The CDR3 loop spans 20 amino acids. CDR1 and CDR2 from the germline V gene are SGDLS and YYNGEE. This CDR3 reads CASSVVASTEGAGGANVLTF. In DNA form, the CDR3 reads TGTGCCAGCAGCGTAGTGGCGTCTACCGAGGGGGCTGGTGGGGCCAACGTCCTGACTTTC.

The rearrangement links TRBV30 to TRBJ1-3; D not resolved. The V gene's germline CDR1 is GTSNPN and CDR2 SVGIG (reference sequence). The CDR3 is made up of 16 amino acids. V lost 0 bases and J 0 bases, leaving 12 bases between the germline ends. CDR3 sequence reads: CAWSVRGTLSGNTIYF. The CDR3 DNA is TGTGCCTGGAGTGTACGGGGTACGCTCTCTGGAAACACCATATATTTT.

This clone was observed once. This chain connects TRBV5-1 to TRBJ2-1; TRBD1 might be the D (5 bases). Germline-derived CDR1 and CDR2 are SGHRS and YFSETQ. The CDR3 totals 11 residues. V was shortened by 0 bases and J by 10 bases, with 5 bases between the two germline ends. CDR3 amino acids: CASSLEGEQFF. CDR3 DNA sequence: TGCGCCAGCAGCTTGGAGGGGGAGCAGTTCTTC.

The rearrangement links TRBV23-1 to TRBJ2-7; tentatively, D is TRBD1 (5 bases). TRBV23-1 is treated as an ORF (open reading frame) with a function not yet certain. Trimming shortened V by 2 bases and J by 2 bases, and 10 bases separated the two germline ends. The CDR3 is made up of 14 amino acids. CDR3: CASSQGAGTYEQYF. The CDR3 DNA follows: TGCGCCAGCAGTCAAGGGGCTGGGACCTACGAGCAGTACTTC.

The J gene is TRBJ1-2, the V gene TRBV7-2; D may be TRBD1 (6 bases). Germline V gene data show CDR1 as SGHTA and CDR2 as FQGNSA. There are 13 residues in the CDR3. Trimming stripped 6 bases from V and 10 bases from J, with 18 bases between. The CDR3, as DNA: TGTGCCAGCAGTCCACAGGGAATTAACGACTACACCTTC. Translation: CASSPQGINDYTF.

This clone was seen only a few times. The rearrangement uses TRBV27 and TRBJ2-7; TRBD2 might be the D (6 bases). V was trimmed by 7 bases and J by 6 bases, leaving 19 bases between them. Looked up from germline, CDR1 is MNHEY and CDR2 is SMNVEV (reference sequence). This CDR3 spans 14 amino acids. This chain's CDR3 is CASTLGPGVGEQYF. Written as DNA, the CDR3 is TGTGCCAGCACCCTCGGGCCGGGAGTAGGCGAGCAGTACTTC.

The CDR3 DNA follows: TGTGCCAGCAGGACAGGGACGGAGCAGTACTTC. As protein: CASRTGTEQYF. The chain links TRBV2 to TRBJ2-7; TRBD1 matches at 7 bases. V shed 6 bases and J 7 bases; nucleotides not matched to a gene: 3. Germline CDR1 is SNHLY and CDR2 is FYNNEI. This CDR3 is 11 amino acids long.

This clone was detected a few times. The chain uses TRBV6-1 and TRBJ2-7, with 7 bases lining up with TRBD1. This CDR3 region has 12 residues. Per germline, CDR1 MNHNS and CDR2 SASEGT. V was clipped by 6 bases and J by 4 bases; unmatched bases: 3. The CDR3 loop is CASRNRGYEQYF. The CDR3, as DNA: TGTGCCAGCAGGAACAGGGGTTACGAGCAGTACTTC.

There are a few counts of this clone. This rearrangement joins TRBV28 to TRBJ1-5; D is unresolved. V was clipped by 2 bases and J by 9 bases, with 8 bases between them. CDR1 MDHEN and CDR2 SYDVKM come from the germline V gene. This CDR3 has 12 residues. The chain's CDR3 is CASSLGGRPQHF. DNA of the CDR3: TGTGCCAGCAGTTTAGGTGGGCGGCCCCAGCATTTT.

This clone was seen only a few times. The chain couples TRBV7-3 to TRBJ2-7; no definite D call. Trimming cost V 0 bases and J 0 bases, with 3 bases left between them. From germline, CDR1 is SGHTA and CDR2 FQGTGA. The CDR3 sequence is 13 residues long. The CDR3 region is CASSLTRSYEQYF. In DNA form, the CDR3 reads TGTGCCAGCAGCTTAACCCGCTCCTACGAGCAGTACTTC.

The chain is built from TRBV5-1 and TRBJ1-2; 9 bases fit TRBD1. The CDR3 consists of 14 residues. Germline CDR1 SGHRS, CDR2 YFSETQ. The ends lost 2 bases at V and 10 bases at J; junction bases unmatched: 9. Here the CDR3 DNA reads TGCGCCAGCAGCTTTATACCGGGACAGGGAGACTACACCTTC. Translation gives CASSFIPGQGDYTF.

The rearrangement links TRBV9 to TRBJ2-2, with unresolved D. The V gene's germline CDR1 is SGDLS and CDR2 YYNGEE. This CDR3 spans 16 amino acids. Trimming left V 0 bases short and J 7 bases short, with 16 bases between. CDR3 in amino acids: CASSVAFSSGGGELFF. The CDR3 nucleotides read TGTGCCAGCAGCGTAGCCTTTTCCTCCGGTGGCGGGGAGCTGTTTTTT.

This clone was recorded a few times. The chain combines TRBV5-1 with TRBJ2-1; 8 nucleotides line up with TRBD2. There are 14 residues in the CDR3. V shed 7 bases and J 2 bases; nucleotides not matched to a gene: 5. Germline lookup yields CDR1 SGHRS and CDR2 YFSETQ. The CDR3 DNA is TGCGCCAGCTCTGAGCGGGGGACCTACAATGAGCAGTTCTTC. This translates into CASSERGTYNEQFF. The entire variable domain, with the rest obtained from reference TRBV5-1 and TRBJ2-1, is as follows: KAGVTQTPRYLIKTRGQQVTLSCSPISGHRSVSWYQQTPGQGLQFLFEYFSETQRNKGNFPGRFSGRQFSNSRSEMNVSTLELGDSALYLCASSERGTYNEQFFGPGTRLTVL.

This CDR3 reads CAILAGVKNEQYF. The DNA of the CDR3 is TGTGCCATCCTAGCGGGAGTTAAAAACGAGCAGTACTTC. V usage is TRBV10-3 and J usage is TRBJ2-7; 10 nucleotides align to TRBD2. Germline CDR1 is ENHRY and CDR2 is SYGVKD. V was clipped by 8 bases and J by 5 bases; unmatched bases: 6. This CDR3 comprises 13 residues.

The V call is TRBV5-1, the J call TRBJ2-5; 7 nucleotides align to TRBD2. With 2 bases clipped from V and 6 bases from J, the junction kept 10 bases outside the gene matches. Germline CDR1 and CDR2: SGHRS and YFSETQ. The CDR3 has 15 residues. CDR3 in DNA: TGCGCCAGCAGCTTTCTTCGAGGTAGCGGGCAGACCCAGTACTTC. This translates into CASSFLRGSGQTQYF.